This T cell receptor beta chain was captured in a study of T cells expressing NK-cell markers. On the study more broadly: Sequenced donors, eight in total, included seven who were HCMV-seropositive and one who was seronegative. Study findings and constraints: The CD3+CD56-NKG2C+ fraction of a few donors was also led by these clonotypes.

No DNA is given; TCRdb re-called the 5' RACE reads and lists each CDR3 protein once. The ten top clones account for about 39%, within a sample of about 150,000 distinct CDR3 sequences. The CDR3 totals 14 residues. Germline V CDR1 and CDR2: SEHNR, FQNEAQ (reference sequence). Notes on this clonotype: Its antigen is currently unknown.

Sample: blood T cells: a sorted CD56 or NKG2C T cell subset, CD4+ or CD8+ T cells, or bulk PBMC T cells (not recorded which). The chain is built from TRBV7-9 and TRBJ1-5; absent DNA, TCRdb's TRBD1 call cannot be checked. This sequence was found in a woman aged 45-65 years in good health. CDR3 residues: CASSLTGNGQPQHF.